This TCR beta chain derives from a study of blood T cell repertoires in COVID-19. Study at large: T cells, B-cell-depleted T cells, or PBMCs provided the cDNA or gDNA that served as material.

Cohort allocation depended upon clinical history that participants reported. Two consecutive negative NP/OP PCR tests, clearance, or resolved symptoms defined Cohort 3 recovery. The germline CDR1 and CDR2 sequences are SGHDN and FVKESK. V was cut by 1 base and J by 9 bases, with 20 bases left in between. This CDR3 has 16 amino acids. Authors' processing steps: For nucleated cells, counts were estimated from reference gene primer amplification. The protocol was immunoSEQ multiplex PCR, while the TCRdb copy is restricted to in-frame clones and leaves out a portion. Clone size and V and J calls were adopted from that table, with D and trimming inferred from the DNA. The sample includes 150,000 to 200,000 clones, almost 80% of them seen just once.

The sample taken for sequencing was PBMCs or T cells enriched from blood (not recorded which). The chain couples TRBV14 to TRBJ2-3; tentative D call: TRBD2 (5 bases). This receptor was taken from a woman aged 45-65 years who had recovered from COVID-19. CDR3 region: CASSQGLGLRKITQYF. In nucleotides, the CDR3 is TGTGCCAGCAGCCAAGGTCTTGGACTCCGGAAGATAACGCAGTATTTT.